These 13 T cell receptor beta chains were all obtained from the same sample, sequenced in a study of T cell responses to AZD1222 COVID-19 vaccine. TCRdb's copy holds only in-frame clones and misses some; the assay was immunoSEQ multiplex PCR. This repertoire shows roughly 140,000 clones, about 91% found once; its top ten account for 2.2%. This sample comprised peripheral blood, obtained on day 0 of AZD1222 vaccination. These receptors all stem from an adult in good health.

This clone was seen a single time. V gene TRBV2 combines with J gene TRBJ2-5; D unresolved. V was cut by 6 bases and J by 5 bases, with 7 bases left in between. From germline, CDR1 is SNHLY and CDR2 FYNNEI. The CDR3 totals 11 residues. The CDR3 spells CASRGSETQYF. The CDR3 bases are TGTGCCAGCAGAGGGTCCGAGACCCAGTACTTC.

The chain combines TRBV7-9 with TRBJ1-1; no clear D gene. CDR3 length: 14 residues. The V gene lost 8 bases and the J gene lost 0 bases, with 13 bases spanning the gap. Germline loops: CDR1 SEHNR, CDR2 FQNEAQ (reference sequence). CDR3 nucleotides: TGTGCCAGCGAGGGAGGTTTCATGAACACTGAAGCTTTCTTT. It specifies CASEGGFMNTEAFF.

The gene calls are TRBV10-2 and TRBJ2-1; TRBD2 might be the D (7 bases). The length of the CDR3 is 13 residues. Germline-derived CDR1 and CDR2 are WSHSY and SAAADI. CDR3 loop: CAMGAGAYNEQFF. In DNA, the CDR3 is TGCGCGATGGGGGCGGGAGCCTACAATGAGCAGTTCTTC.

V usage is TRBV5-5 and J usage is TRBJ2-7; D unclear. The CDR3 contains 15 residues. Germline CDR1 reads SGHKS; CDR2 reads YYEKEE (reference sequence). The V gene lost 0 bases and the J gene lost 6 bases, with 16 bases spanning the gap. This CDR3 reads CASSLGGRVVGEQYF. The CDR3 nucleotides read TGTGCCAGCAGCTTGGGGGGAAGAGTGGTCGGCGAGCAGTACTTC.

The chain carries TRBV7-9 and TRBJ1-1, with D unclear. The CDR3 covers 11 residues. Germline lookup yields CDR1 SEHNR and CDR2 FQNEAQ (reference sequence). Trimming removed 2 bases at V and 11 bases at J, with 9 bases between. CDR3 coding DNA: TGTGCCAGCAGCTTAACCCCGAAGGCTTTCTTT. This gives the protein CASSLTPKAFF.

This clone has just a few counts. This chain connects TRBV6-4 to TRBJ1-2; possible D gene TRBD1, 6 bases. V was cut by 7 bases and J by 1 base, with 13 bases left in between. The length of the CDR3 is 14 residues. Germline CDR1 MRHNA, CDR2 SNTAGT. The CDR3 protein is CASKPGGSNYGYTF. In DNA, the CDR3 is TGTGCCAGCAAGCCGGGGGGCAGTAACTATGGCTACACCTTC.

A remark on this clone: The sample holds other DNA sequences that translate to the same CDR3. The chain uses TRBV29-1 and TRBJ1-1; 8 bases agree with TRBD1. CDR3 size: 12 residues. Per the germline V gene, CDR1 is SQVTM and CDR2 is ANQGSEA. Trimming cost V 7 bases and J 1 base; bases outside gene matches: 2. This CDR3 is CSAGQGNTEAFF. CDR3 bases: TGCAGCGCAGGACAGGGGAACACTGAAGCTTTCTTT.

The chain recombines TRBV9 with TRBJ2-3, with a weak D call TRBD1 (6 bases). Deletions cut 0 bases from V and 0 bases from J, with 17 bases between. Germline V lookup: CDR1 SGDLS, CDR2 YYNGEE. This CDR3 is 18 amino acids long. The CDR3 coding sequence is TGTGCCAGCAGCGTAGCCCCAGGACAGAGGCTTAGCACAGATACGCAGTATTTT. Translating it yields CASSVAPGQRLSTDTQYF.

This chain joins TRBV25-1 and TRBJ2-1; 7 positions match TRBD2. The CDR3 consists of 15 residues. The germline CDR1 and CDR2 sequences are MGHDK and SYGVNS. After removal of 2 bases from V and 9 bases from J, the junction contained 10 bases not matched to a gene. The CDR3 nucleotides are TGTGCCAGCAGTGAAAGCGGGGTCCTAGGGGTTGAGCAGTTCTTC. It specifies CASSESGVLGVEQFF.

The chain combines TRBV11-3 with TRBJ1-2; D uncertain. Germline values: CDR1 SGHNT, CDR2 YENEEA. CDR3 length equals 13 residues. Trimming removed 3 bases from V and 8 bases from J, with 13 bases in between. This CDR3 is CASSLEPTGGYTF. The CDR3 nucleotides are TGTGCCAGCAGCTTGGAGCCGACGGGAGGCTACACCTTC.

This chain connects TRBV5-1 to TRBJ2-2; maybe TRBD1 (5 bases). This CDR3 is built from 14 residues. V lost 4 bases to trimming and J lost 4 bases, with 11 bases between them. Germline V lookup: CDR1 SGHRS, CDR2 YFSETQ. Here the CDR3 reads CASSPRQTTGELFF. For the CDR3, the DNA is TGCGCCAGCAGCCCCCGACAGACCACCGGGGAGCTGTTTTTT.

The chain joins TRBV27 to TRBJ1-2; D remains ambiguous. The germline V gene has CDR1 MNHEY and CDR2 SMNVEV (reference sequence). V was pared by 8 bases and J by 6 bases, with 10 bases between. The CDR3 contains 11 residues. CDR3 DNA: TGTGCCAGCTTGGGGATGGATGGCTACACCTTC. Translation: CASLGMDGYTF.

The gene calls are TRBV4-2 and TRBJ1-1; 7 bases agree with TRBD1. V gave up 8 bases and J gave up 4 bases; unmatched junction bases: 10. The CDR3 spans 14 residues. Germline V gene lookup returns CDR1 LGHNA and CDR2 YNFKEQ. The CDR3 reads CASGETGTVTEAFF. The CDR3 coding sequence is TGTGCCAGCGGTGAGACAGGGACGGTCACTGAAGCTTTCTTT.